The rows below give T cell receptor beta chains drawn from one sample of a study of neurological immune-mediated disorders. TCRdb fed the 5' RACE reads into MiXCR, producing one record per CDR3 protein. The repertoire has more than 30,000 distinct CDR3 sequences, about 12% of them found once; the top ten carry about 2.5%. The sample was PBMCs. The receptor set was obtained from a woman aged 40 to 50 in good health. The CDR3 runs from the conserved cysteine through the conserved F or W. The D gene is left open where the match is weak. Some rows mark clone size as missing; the rest say once, few, many or name a class of expanded clone.

J gene | V gene | CDR3 length | clone size | D gene | CDR3 protein | CDR3 DNA
TRBJ2-3 | TRBV7-2 | 14 | many | TRBD1 | CASSSGQGTDTQYF | TGTGCCAGCAGCTCCGGACAGGGGACAGATACGCAGTATTTT
TRBJ2-7 | TRBV5-1 | 15 | many | TRBD1 | CASSAQTGAVEEQYF | TGCGCCAGCTCGGCACAGACAGGGGCGGTGGAGGAGCAGTACTTC
TRBJ2-1 | TRBV7-2 | 23 | . | . | CASSFQGPYGYTFGSGTYNEQFF | .
TRBJ2-7 | TRBV6-5 | 16 | few | TRBD2 | CASSQLRLAGGREQYF | TGTGCCAGCAGTCAGCTCCGACTAGCGGGAGGCCGCGAGCAGTACTTC
TRBJ1-1 | TRBV20-1 | 12 | many | TRBD1 | CSAQGAQAEAFF | TGCAGTGCTCAGGGGGCGCAGGCTGAAGCTTTCTTT
TRBJ2-7 | TRBV7-2 | 16 | many | . | CASSLGRKSSYYEQYF | TGTGCCAGCAGCTTAGGGCGGAAATCGTCCTACTACGAGCAGTACTTC
TRBJ1-1 | TRBV7-9 | 12 | many | . | CASSLVARGAFF | TGTGCCAGCAGCTTAGTTGCCAGGGGAGCTTTCTTT
TRBJ2-2 | TRBV12-3/TRBV12-4 | 16 | many | TRBD2 | CASSRSLAGEAGELFF | TGTGCCAGCAGTAGAAGCCTAGCGGGAGAGGCGGGGGAGCTGTTTTTT
TRBJ2-1 | TRBV10-1 | 18 | . | TRBD2 | CASSHERNGLAGADEQIF | TGCGCCAGCAGCCACGAACGAAATGGACTAGCGGGAGCCGATGAGCAGATCTTC
TRBJ2-3 | TRBV20-1 | 14 | medium-sized | TRBD2 | CSAKGLALTDTQYF | TGCAGTGCTAAGGGACTAGCGTTAACAGATACGCAGTATTTT
TRBJ2-7 | TRBV11-1 | 14 | many | . | CASSAVAGSYEQYF | TGTGCCAGCAGTGCGGTCGCGGGCAGCTACGAGCAGTACTTC
TRBJ1-2 | TRBV6-1 | 12 | many | . | CASSEINYGYTF | TGTGCCAGCAGTGAAATTAACTATGGCTACACCTTC
TRBJ2-7 | TRBV15 | 16 | many | TRBD2 | CATSRELAGLSYEQYF | TGTGCCACCAGCAGAGAACTAGCGGGACTGTCCTACGAGCAGTACTTC
TRBJ2-5 | TRBV6-1 | 11 | medium-sized | . | CASRLTRTQYF | TGTGCCAGCAGACTCACTCGGACCCAGTACTTC
TRBJ2-7 | TRBV20-1 | 13 | many | . | CSARAVGLYEQYF | TGCAGTGCTAGAGCTGTAGGGCTCTACGAGCAGTACTTC
TRBJ2-4 | TRBV6-6 | 14 | many | . | CASSQGQTKNIQYF | TGTGCCAGCAGTCAAGGACAGACCAAAAACATTCAGTACTTC
TRBJ2-2 | TRBV7-2 | 14 | many | . | CASSTGPLRGELFF | TGTGCCAGCAGCACCGGACCCCTCAGGGGGGAGCTGTTTTTT
TRBJ2-5 | TRBV5-5 | 15 | many | TRBD2 | CASSLTGGLQETQYF | TGTGCCAGCAGCTTGACGGGGGGGCTTCAAGAGACCCAGTACTTC
TRBJ1-2 | TRBV7-2 | 16 | many | . | CASAPSGGENRYGYTF | TGTGCCAGCGCTCCCTCGGGGGGGGAAAATCGATATGGCTACACCTTC
TRBJ2-3 | TRBV6-4 | 14 | many | . | CASSDGWGVDTQYF | TGTGCCAGCAGTGACGGGTGGGGCGTAGATACGCAGTATTTT
TRBJ2-7 | TRBV5-1 | 13 | medium-sized | . | CASSLEDSYEQYF | TGCGCCAGCAGCTTGGAAGACAGCTACGAGCAGTACTTC
TRBJ2-7 | TRBV20-1 | 12 | many | . | CSASPRVGEQYF | TGCAGTGCTAGCCCCAGGGTTGGGGAGCAGTACTTC
TRBJ1-2 | TRBV29-1 | 12 | many | . | CSGGERVGGYTF | TGCAGCGGAGGGGAGAGGGTAGGAGGCTACACCTTC
TRBJ2-2 | TRBV7-2 | 16 | . | TRBD2 | CASSQPGRERIGELFF | TGTGCCAGCAGCCAACCAGGGAGGGAGAGGATCGGGGAGCTGTTTTTT
TRBJ2-5 | TRBV3-1 | 12 | many | TRBD2 | CASSLTSGTQYF | TGTGCCAGCAGCCTGACTAGCGGGACCCAGTACTTC
TRBJ1-2 | TRBV7-9 | 12 | many | . | CASSNRDYGYTF | TGTGCCAGCAGCAACAGAGATTATGGCTACACCTTC
TRBJ1-1 | TRBV9 | 15 | many | TRBD1 | CASSPGTASNTEAFF | TGTGCCAGCAGCCCAGGGACAGCTTCGAACACTGAAGCTTTCTTT
TRBJ2-7 | TRBV12-3/TRBV12-4 | 12 | many | . | CASSKSSYEQYF | TGTGCCAGCAGTAAGTCGTCCTACGAGCAGTACTTC
TRBJ2-4 | TRBV3-1 | 14 | many | TRBD2 | CASCQRAGENIQYF | TGTGCCAGCTGCCAGAGGGCGGGGGAAAACATTCAGTACTTC
TRBJ1-5 | TRBV6-5 | 14 | many | . | CASSYRGGNQPQHF | TGTGCCAGCAGTTACAGGGGAGGTAATCAGCCCCAGCATTTT
TRBJ1-3 | TRBV18 | 15 | . | . | CASSPQGVSGNTIYF | TGTGCCAGCTCACCACAGGGCGTCTCTGGAAACACCATATATTTT
TRBJ1-1 | TRBV6-1 | 11 | many | TRBD1 | CAIQGVTEAFF | TGTGCCATCCAGGGGGTCACTGAAGCTTTCTTT